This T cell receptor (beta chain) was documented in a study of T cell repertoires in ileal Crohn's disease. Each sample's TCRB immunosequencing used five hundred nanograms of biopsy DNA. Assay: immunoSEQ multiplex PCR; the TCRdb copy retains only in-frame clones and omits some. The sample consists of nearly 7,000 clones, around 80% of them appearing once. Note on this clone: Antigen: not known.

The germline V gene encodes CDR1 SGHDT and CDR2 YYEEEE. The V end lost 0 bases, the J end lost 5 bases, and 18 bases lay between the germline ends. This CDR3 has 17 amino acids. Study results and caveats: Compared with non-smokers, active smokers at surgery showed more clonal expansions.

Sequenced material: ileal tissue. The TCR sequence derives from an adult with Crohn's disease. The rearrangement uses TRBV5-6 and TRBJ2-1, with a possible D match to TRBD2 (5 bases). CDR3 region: CASSLGGIARANNEQFF. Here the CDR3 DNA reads TGTGCCAGCAGCTTGGGAGGGATAGCGAGAGCAAACAATGAGCAGTTCTTC.